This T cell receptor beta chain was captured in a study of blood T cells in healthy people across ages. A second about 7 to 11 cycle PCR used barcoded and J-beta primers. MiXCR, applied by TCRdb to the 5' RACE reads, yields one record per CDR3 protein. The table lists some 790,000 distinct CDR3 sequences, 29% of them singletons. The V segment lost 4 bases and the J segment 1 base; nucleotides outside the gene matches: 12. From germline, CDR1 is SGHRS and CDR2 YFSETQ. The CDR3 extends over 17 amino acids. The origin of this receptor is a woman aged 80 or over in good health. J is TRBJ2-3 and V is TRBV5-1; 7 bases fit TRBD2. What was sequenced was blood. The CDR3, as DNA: TGCGCCAGCAGCCGGGAGGTAGCGCAGGAGGGCACAGATACGCAGTATTTT. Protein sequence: CASSREVAQEGTDTQYF.